What follows are 6 T cell receptor beta chains derived from one specimen sequenced in a study of blood T cell repertoires in COVID-19. Sequencing was performed with immunoSEQ multiplex PCR; in TCRdb, only in-frame clones are kept and a portion is missing. The data show approximately 270,000 clones, with roughly 85% seen just once and about 10% held by the top ten. Specimen: peripheral blood. All receptors come from a woman aged 70-85 years with acute or convalescent COVID-19.

The chain uses TRBV5-4 and TRBJ1-1, with a possible D match to TRBD1 (6 bases). The germline CDR1 and CDR2 sequences are SGHNT and YYREEE (reference sequence). This CDR3 region has 13 residues. V was shortened by 0 bases and J by 6 bases, with 9 bases between the two germline ends. CDR3 protein: CASSLGAGAEAFF. The CDR3 coding sequence is TGTGCCAGCAGCTTGGGAGCAGGGGCTGAAGCTTTCTTT.

The chain joins TRBV5-6 to TRBJ1-2; D gene unclear. Germline values: CDR1 SGHDT, CDR2 YYEEEE. With 3 bases removed from V and 8 bases from J, the gap between germline ends came to 17 bases. This CDR3 spans 14 amino acids. Here the CDR3 reads CASSSTSGYKGYTF. The DNA of the CDR3 is TGTGCCAGCAGCTCCACCTCGGGATATAAAGGCTACACCTTC.

The chain links TRBV2 to TRBJ2-3, with TRBD2 matching over 8 bases. CDR3 length equals 15 residues. After removal of 11 bases from V and 5 bases from J, the junction contained 15 bases not matched to a gene. Germline values: CDR1 SNHLY, CDR2 FYNNEI. Here the CDR3 reads CAGGGRSGGGDTQYF. In nucleotides, the CDR3 is TGTGCCGGGGGTGGGCGAAGCGGGGGAGGAGATACGCAGTATTTT.

The chain is built from TRBV3-1 (or the pseudogene TRBV3-2) and TRBJ2-5, with 8 positions matching TRBD2. This CDR3 is built from 15 residues. J lost 7 bases, V lost 1 base, and 8 bases had no gene match. CDR1 is LGHDT and CDR2 is YNNKEL in the germline V gene (reference sequence). CDR3 sequence (DNA): TGTGCCAGCAGCCAAGCGCGGGGGGCCCCCAGGACCCAGTACTTC. Translation gives CASSQARGAPRTQYF.

V usage is TRBV6-5 and J usage is TRBJ1-5; D not resolved. CDR1 is MNHEY, CDR2 SVGAGI, per germline. The CDR3 loop spans 14 amino acids. The germline V and J ends were trimmed by 6 bases and 6 bases, with 15 bases remaining between them. The CDR3 DNA follows: TGTGCCAGCAGCAGAGACCTTGCAGGTCAGCCCCAGCATTTT. Amino acids: CASSRDLAGQPQHF.

This clone was found once. V gene TRBV5-1 combines with J gene TRBJ2-2, with D possibly matching TRBD2 (6 bases). Germline CDR1 reads SGHRS; CDR2 reads YFSETQ. The V gene lost 1 base and the J gene lost 4 bases, with 17 bases spanning the gap. The CDR3 runs to 17 residues. The CDR3 DNA sequence: TGCGCCAGCAGCTTGACTGGCGGGAACAGAGGCACCGGGGAGCTGTTTTTT. As protein: CASSLTGGNRGTGELFF.